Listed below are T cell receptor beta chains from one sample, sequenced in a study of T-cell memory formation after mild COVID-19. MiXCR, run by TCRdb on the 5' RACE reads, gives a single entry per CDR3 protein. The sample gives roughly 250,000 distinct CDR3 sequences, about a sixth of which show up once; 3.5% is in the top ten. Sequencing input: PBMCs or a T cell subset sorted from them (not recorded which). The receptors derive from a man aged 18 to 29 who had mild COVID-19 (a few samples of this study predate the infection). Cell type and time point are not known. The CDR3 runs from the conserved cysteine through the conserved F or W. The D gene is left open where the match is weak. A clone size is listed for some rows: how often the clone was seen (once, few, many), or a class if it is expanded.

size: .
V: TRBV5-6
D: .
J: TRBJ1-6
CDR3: CASSSKNARDSPLHF
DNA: TGTGCCAGCAGCTCGAAAAACGCTCGGGATTCACCCCTCCACTTT

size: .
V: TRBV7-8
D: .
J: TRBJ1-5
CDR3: CASSLAAKSTNQPQHF
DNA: TGTGCCAGCAGCTTAGCGGCTAAATCTACAAATCAGCCCCAGCATTTT

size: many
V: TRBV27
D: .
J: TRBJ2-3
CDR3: CASSLSWADTQYF
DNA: TGTGCCAGCAGTTTGTCTTGGGCAGATACGCAGTATTTT

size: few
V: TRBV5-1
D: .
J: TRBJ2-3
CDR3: CASRQADTQYF
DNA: TGCGCCAGCAGGCAAGCAGATACGCAGTATTTT

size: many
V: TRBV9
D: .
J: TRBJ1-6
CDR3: CASSVAAGENSPLHF
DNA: TGTGCCAGCAGCGTAGCGGCAGGGGAAAATTCACCCCTCCACTTT

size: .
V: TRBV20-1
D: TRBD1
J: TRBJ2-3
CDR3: CSATRDSRTDTQYF
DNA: TGCAGTGCCACCCGGGACAGCCGCACAGATACGCAGTATTTT

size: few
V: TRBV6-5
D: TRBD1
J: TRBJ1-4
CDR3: CASRQGWSNEKLFF
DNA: TGTGCCAGCAGACAGGGGTGGTCTAATGAAAAACTGTTTTTT

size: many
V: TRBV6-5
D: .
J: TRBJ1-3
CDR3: CASSYDGNSGNTIYF
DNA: TGTGCCAGCAGTTACGACGGGAACTCTGGAAACACCATATATTTT

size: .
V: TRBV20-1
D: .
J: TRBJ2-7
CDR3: CSPKSRASYEQYF
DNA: TGCAGTCCTAAGTCCAGGGCATCCTACGAGCAGTACTTC

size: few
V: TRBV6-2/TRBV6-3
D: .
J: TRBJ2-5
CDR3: CASAHYGLQETQYF
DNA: TGTGCCAGCGCCCATTATGGCCTCCAAGAGACCCAGTACTTC

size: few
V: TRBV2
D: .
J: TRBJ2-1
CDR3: CASSRTYLYNEQFF
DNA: TGTGCCAGCAGTCGGACCTATCTCTACAATGAGCAGTTCTTC

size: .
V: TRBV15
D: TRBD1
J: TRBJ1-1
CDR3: CATSVDRGRTEAFF
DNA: TGTGCCACCAGCGTCGACAGGGGGAGGACTGAAGCTTTCTTT

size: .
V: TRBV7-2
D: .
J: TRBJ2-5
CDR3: CASSYTGIPETQYF
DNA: TGTGCCAGCAGCTACACAGGGATCCCGGAGACCCAGTACTTC

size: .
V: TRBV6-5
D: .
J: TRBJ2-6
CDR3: CASRLDNTGANVLTF
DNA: TGTGCCAGCAGGCTGGACAATACTGGGGCCAACGTCCTGACTTTC

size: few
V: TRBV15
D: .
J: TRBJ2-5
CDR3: CATSRVPETQYF
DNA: TGTGCCACCAGCAGGGTCCCAGAGACCCAGTACTTC

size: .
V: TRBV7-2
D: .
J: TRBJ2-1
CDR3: CASSLGRPGGNNEQFF
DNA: TGTGCCAGCAGCTTAGGTCGACCTGGGGGGAACAATGAGCAGTTCTTC

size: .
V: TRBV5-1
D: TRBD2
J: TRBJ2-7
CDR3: CASSFGTSGYEQYF
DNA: TGCGCCAGCAGCTTCGGGACTAGCGGCTACGAGCAGTACTTC

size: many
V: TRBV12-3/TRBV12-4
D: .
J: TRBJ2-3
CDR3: CASSSPNTDTQYF
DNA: TGTGCCAGCAGTTCCCCGAACACAGATACGCAGTATTTT

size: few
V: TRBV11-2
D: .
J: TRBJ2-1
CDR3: CASSLGQHNEQFF
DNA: TGTGCCAGCAGCTTAGGACAGCACAATGAGCAGTTCTTC

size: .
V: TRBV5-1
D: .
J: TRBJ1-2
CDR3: CASSLLQGGNYGYTF
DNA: TGCGCCAGCAGCTTGTTACAGGGAGGTAACTATGGCTACACCTTC

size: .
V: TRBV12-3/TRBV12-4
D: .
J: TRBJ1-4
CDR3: CASSFARPEKLFF
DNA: TGTGCCAGCAGTTTCGCGAGGCCTGAAAAACTGTTTTTT

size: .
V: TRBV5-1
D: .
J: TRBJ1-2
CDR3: CASSLEAVRRGYTF
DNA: TGCGCCAGCAGCTTGGAGGCGGTACGACGTGGCTACACCTTC

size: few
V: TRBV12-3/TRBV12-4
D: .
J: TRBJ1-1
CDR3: CASSLVPPGTEAFF
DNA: TGTGCCAGCAGTTTAGTTCCGCCGGGCACTGAAGCTTTCTTT

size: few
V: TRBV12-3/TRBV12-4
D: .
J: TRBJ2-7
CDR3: CASSQQGFEQYF
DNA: TGTGCCAGCAGTCAACAGGGATTCGAGCAGTACTTC